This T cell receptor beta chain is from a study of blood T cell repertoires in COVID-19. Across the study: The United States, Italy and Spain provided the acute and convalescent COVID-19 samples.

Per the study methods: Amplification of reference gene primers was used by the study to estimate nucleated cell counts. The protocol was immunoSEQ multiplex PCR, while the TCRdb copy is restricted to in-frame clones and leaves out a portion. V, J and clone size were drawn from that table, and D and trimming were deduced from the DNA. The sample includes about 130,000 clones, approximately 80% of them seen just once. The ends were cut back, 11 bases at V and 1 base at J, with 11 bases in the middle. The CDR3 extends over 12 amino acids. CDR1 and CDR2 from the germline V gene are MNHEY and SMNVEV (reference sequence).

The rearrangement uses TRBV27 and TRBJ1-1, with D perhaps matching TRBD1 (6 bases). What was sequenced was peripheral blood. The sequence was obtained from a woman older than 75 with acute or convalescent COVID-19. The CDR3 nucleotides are TGTGCCCGGGGACAAACGAACACTGAAGCTTTCTTT. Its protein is CARGQTNTEAFF.